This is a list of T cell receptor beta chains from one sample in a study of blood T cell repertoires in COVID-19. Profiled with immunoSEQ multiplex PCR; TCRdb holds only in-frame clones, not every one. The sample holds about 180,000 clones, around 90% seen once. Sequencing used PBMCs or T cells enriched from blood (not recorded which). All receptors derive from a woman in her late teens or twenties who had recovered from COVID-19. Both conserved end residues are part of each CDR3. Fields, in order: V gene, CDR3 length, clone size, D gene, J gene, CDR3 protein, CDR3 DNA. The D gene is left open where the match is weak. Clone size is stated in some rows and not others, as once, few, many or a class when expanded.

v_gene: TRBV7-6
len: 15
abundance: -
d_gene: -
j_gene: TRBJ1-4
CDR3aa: CASSLRGVTNEKLFF
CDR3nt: TGTGCCAGCAGTCTCAGGGGAGTAACTAATGAAAAACTGTTTTTT

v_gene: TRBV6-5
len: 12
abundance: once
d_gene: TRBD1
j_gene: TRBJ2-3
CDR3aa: CASSSGGDTQYF
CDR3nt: TGTGCCAGCAGTTCAGGGGGCGATACGCAGTATTTT

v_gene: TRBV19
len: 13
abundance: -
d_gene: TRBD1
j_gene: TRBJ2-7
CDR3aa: CASSWTGAYEQYF
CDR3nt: TGTGCCAGTAGTTGGACAGGGGCCTACGAGCAGTACTTC

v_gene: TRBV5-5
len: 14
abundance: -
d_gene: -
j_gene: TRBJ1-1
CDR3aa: CASSLSGGNTEAFF
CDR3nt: TGTGCCAGCAGCCTATCCGGGGGTAACACTGAAGCTTTCTTT

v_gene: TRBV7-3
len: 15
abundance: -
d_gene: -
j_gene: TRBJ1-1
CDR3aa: CASSLVRQMNTEAFF
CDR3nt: TGTGCCAGCAGCTTAGTACGACAGATGAACACTGAAGCTTTCTTT

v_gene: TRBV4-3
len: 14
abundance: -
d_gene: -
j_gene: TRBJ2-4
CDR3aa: CASSQEGDNGIQYF
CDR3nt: TGCGCCAGCAGCCAAGAGGGTGACAACGGAATTCAGTACTTC

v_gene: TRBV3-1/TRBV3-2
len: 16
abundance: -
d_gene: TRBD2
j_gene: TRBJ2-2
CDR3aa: CASSQGRGGATGELFF
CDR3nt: TGTGCCAGCAGCCAAGGACGGGGGGGTGCCACCGGGGAGCTGTTTTTT

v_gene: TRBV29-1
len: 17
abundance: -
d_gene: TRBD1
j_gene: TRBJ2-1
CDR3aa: CSVEDPGTARDYNEQFF
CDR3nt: TGCAGCGTTGAAGATCCGGGGACAGCTAGGGACTACAATGAGCAGTTCTTC

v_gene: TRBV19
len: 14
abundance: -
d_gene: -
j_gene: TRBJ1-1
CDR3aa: CASSPTGMNTEAFF
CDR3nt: TGTGCCAGTAGTCCCACAGGCATGAACACTGAAGCTTTCTTT

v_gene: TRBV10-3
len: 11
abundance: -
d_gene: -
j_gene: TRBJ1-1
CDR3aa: CAITPVIEAFF
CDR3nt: TGTGCCATCACCCCCGTAATTGAAGCTTTCTTT

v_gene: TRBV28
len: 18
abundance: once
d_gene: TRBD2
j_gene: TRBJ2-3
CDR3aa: CASSLLLTSVYPTDTQYF
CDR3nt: TGTGCCAGCAGTTTATTATTGACTAGCGTTTACCCCACAGATACGCAGTATTTT

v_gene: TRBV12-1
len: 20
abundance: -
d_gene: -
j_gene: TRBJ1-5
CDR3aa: CASSFEVGTGGSNSNQPQHF
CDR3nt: TGTGCCAGCAGCTTTGAAGTTGGAACAGGGGGCTCAAATAGCAATCAGCCCCAGCATTTT

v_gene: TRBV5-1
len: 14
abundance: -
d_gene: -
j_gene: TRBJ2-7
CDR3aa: CASSPGQLGYEQYF
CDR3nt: TGCGCCAGCAGCCCCGGACAACTCGGCTACGAGCAGTACTTC

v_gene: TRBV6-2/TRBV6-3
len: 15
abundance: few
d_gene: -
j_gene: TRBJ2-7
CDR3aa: CASSYYVAGDYEQYF
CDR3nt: TGTGCCAGCAGTTACTACGTGGCAGGGGACTACGAGCAGTACTTC

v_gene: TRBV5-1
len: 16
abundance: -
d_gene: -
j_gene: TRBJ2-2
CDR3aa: CASSLGGSAVTGELFF
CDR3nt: TGCGCCAGCAGCTTGGGTGGGTCGGCGGTTACCGGGGAGCTGTTTTTT

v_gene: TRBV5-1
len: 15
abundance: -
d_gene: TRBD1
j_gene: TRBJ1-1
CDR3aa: CASSWTGVGNTEAFF
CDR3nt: TGCGCCAGCAGCTGGACAGGGGTAGGGAACACTGAAGCTTTCTTT

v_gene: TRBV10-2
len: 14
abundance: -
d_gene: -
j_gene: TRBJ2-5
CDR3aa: CASSELGQKETQYF
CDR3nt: TGCGCCAGCAGTGAGTTAGGACAGAAAGAGACCCAGTACTTC

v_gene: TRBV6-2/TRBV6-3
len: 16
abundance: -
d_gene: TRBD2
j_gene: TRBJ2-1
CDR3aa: CASSYSKTSGTFWQFF
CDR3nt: TGTGCCAGCAGTTACTCAAAAACTAGCGGGACCTTTTGGCAGTTCTTC

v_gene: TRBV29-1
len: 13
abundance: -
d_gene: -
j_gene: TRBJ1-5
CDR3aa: CSVRQFSNQPQHF
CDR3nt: TGCAGCGTTCGACAGTTTAGCAATCAGCCCCAGCATTTT

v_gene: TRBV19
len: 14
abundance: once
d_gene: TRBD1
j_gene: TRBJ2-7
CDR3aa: CASSPRTGGYEQYF
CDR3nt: TGTGCCAGTAGTCCCCGGACAGGGGGCTACGAGCAGTACTTC

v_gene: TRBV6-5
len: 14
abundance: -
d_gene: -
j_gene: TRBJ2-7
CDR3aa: CASSLTGRSYEQYF
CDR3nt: TGTGCCAGCAGTCTGACAGGGAGGTCGTACGAGCAGTACTTC

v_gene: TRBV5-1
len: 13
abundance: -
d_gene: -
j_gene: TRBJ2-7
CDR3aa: CASSLAPRNEQYF
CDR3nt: TGCGCCAGCAGCTTGGCCCCGAGAAACGAGCAGTACTTC

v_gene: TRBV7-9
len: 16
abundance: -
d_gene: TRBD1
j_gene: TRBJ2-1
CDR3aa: CATQLDGTGTWDEQFF
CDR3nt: TGTGCCACCCAGCTTGACGGGACAGGGACGTGGGATGAGCAGTTCTTC